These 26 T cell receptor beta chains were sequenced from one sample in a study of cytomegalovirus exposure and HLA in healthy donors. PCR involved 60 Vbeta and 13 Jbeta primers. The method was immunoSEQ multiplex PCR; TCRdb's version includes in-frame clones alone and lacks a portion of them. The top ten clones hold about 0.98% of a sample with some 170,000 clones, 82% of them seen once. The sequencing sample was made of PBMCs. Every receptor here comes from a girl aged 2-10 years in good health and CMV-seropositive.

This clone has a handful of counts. CDR3 sequence reads: CASSQGDRTKPGNTIYF. Here the CDR3 DNA reads TGTGCCAGCAGCCAGGGGGACAGGACCAAACCCGGAAACACCATATATTTT. The genes are TRBV4-2 and TRBJ1-3; 8 bases line up with TRBD1. The trim removed 3 bases at V and 4 bases at J, leaving 11 bases unmatched. The CDR3 totals 17 residues. CDR1 is LGHNA, CDR2 YNFKEQ, per germline.

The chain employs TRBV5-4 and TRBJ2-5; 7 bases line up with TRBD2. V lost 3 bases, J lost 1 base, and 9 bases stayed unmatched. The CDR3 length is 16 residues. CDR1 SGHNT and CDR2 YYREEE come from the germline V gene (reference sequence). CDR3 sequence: CASSSGGDLSQETQYF. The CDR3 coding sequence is TGTGCCAGCAGCTCGGGGGGAGATCTAAGCCAAGAGACCCAGTACTTC. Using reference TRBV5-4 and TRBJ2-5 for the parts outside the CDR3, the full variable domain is ETGVTQSPTHLIKTRGQQVTLRCSSQSGHNTVSWYQQALGQGPQFIFQYYREEENGRGNFPPRFSGLQFPNYSSELNVNALELDDSALYLCASSSGGDLSQETQYFGPGTRLLVL.

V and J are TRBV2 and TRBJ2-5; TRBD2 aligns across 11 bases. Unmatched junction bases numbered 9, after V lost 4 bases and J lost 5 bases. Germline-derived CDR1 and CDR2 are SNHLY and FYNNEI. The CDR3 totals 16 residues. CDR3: CASSVLLAGVEETQYF. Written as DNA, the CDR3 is TGTGCCAGCAGTGTCCTACTAGCGGGAGTGGAGGAGACCCAGTACTTC.

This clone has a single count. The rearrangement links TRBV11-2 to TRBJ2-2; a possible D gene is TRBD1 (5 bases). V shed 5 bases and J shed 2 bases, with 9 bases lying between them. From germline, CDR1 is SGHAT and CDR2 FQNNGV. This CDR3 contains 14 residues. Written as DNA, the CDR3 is TGTGCCAGCAGCATCAGGGTTAACACCGGGGAGCTGTTTTTT. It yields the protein CASSIRVNTGELFF.

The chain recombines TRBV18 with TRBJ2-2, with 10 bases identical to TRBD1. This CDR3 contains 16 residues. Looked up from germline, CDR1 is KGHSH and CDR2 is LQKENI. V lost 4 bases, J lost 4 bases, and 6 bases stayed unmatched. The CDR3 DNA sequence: TGTGCCAGCTCACTAGGGACAGGGGCCTTCACCGGGGAGCTGTTTTTT. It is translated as CASSLGTGAFTGELFF.

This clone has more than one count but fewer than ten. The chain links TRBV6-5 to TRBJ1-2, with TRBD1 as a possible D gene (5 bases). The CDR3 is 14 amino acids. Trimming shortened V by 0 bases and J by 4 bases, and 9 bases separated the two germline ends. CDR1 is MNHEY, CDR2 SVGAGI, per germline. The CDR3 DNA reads TGTGCCAGCAGTTACTCGGCACAGGTCTATGGCTACACCTTC. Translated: CASSYSAQVYGYTF.

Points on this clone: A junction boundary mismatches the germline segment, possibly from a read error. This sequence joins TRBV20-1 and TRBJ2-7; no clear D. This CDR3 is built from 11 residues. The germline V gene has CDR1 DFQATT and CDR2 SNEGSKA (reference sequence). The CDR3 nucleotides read TGCAGCGCTAGAAACAGCTACGAGCAGTACTTC. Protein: CSARNSYEQYF.

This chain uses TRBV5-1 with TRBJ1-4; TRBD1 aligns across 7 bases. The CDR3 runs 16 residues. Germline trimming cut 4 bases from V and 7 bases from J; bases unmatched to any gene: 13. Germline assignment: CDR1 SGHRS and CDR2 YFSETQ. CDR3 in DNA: TGCGCCAGCAGCCCCTATGGACAGGCGGAGAGTGAAAAACTGTTTTTT. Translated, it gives CASSPYGQAESEKLFF.

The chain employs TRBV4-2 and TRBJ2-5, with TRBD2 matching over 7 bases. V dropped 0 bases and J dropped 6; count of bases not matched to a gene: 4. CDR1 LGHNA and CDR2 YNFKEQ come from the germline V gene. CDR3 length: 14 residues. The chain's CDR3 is CASSQEAGVKTQYF. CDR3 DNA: TGTGCCAGCAGCCAAGAGGCGGGGGTAAAGACCCAGTACTTC.

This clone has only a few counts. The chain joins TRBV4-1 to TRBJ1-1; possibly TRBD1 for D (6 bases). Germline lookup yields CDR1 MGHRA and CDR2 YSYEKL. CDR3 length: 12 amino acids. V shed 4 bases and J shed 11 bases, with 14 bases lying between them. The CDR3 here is CASSLTGGGAFF. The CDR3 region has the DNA TGCGCCAGCAGCCTTACGGGGGGCGGGGCTTTCTTT.

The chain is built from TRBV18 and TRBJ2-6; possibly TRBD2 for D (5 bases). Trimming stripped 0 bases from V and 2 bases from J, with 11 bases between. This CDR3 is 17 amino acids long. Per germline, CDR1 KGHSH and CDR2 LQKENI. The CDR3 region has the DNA TGTGCCAGCTCACCACCGAGCGGTACCACTGGGGCCAACGTCCTGACTTTC. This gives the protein CASSPPSGTTGANVLTF.

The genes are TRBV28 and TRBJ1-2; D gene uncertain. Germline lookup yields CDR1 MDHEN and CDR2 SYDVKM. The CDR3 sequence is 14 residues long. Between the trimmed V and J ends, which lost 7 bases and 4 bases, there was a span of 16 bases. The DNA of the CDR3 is TGTGCCAGCACCGCGGACCGGGGTACCTATGGCTACACCTTC. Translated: CASTADRGTYGYTF.

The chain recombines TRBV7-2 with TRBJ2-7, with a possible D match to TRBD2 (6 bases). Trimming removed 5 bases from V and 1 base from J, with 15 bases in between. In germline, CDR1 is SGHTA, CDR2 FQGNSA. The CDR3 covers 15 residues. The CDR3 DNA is TGTGCCAGCAGCGCCGCCGGGACTGGTTCCTACGAGCAGTACTTC. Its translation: CASSAAGTGSYEQYF.

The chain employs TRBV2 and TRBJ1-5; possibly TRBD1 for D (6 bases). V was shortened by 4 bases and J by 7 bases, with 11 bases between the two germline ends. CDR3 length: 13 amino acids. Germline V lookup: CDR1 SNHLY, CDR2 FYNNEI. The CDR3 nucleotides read TGTGCCAGCAGTGGACGAGGGGGACAGCCCCAGCATTTT. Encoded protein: CASSGRGGQPQHF.

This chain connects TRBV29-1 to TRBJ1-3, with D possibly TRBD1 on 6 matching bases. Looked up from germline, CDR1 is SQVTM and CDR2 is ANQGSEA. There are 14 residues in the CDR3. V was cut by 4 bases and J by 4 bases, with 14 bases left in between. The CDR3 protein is CSVVDPDRGNTIYF. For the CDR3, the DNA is TGCAGCGTTGTTGATCCCGACAGGGGAAACACCATATATTTT.

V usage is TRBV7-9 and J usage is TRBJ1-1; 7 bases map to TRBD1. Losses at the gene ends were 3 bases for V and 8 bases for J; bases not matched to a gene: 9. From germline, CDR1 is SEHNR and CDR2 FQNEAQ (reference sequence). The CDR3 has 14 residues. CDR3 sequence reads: CASSLTGSSWEAFF. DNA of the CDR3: TGTGCCAGCAGCTTGACAGGGTCTTCATGGGAAGCTTTCTTT.

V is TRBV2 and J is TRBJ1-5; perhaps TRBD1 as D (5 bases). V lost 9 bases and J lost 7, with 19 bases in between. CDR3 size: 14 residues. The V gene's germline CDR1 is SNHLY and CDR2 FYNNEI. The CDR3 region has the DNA TGTGCCAGTCACACAGGTTATGAAACCCAGCCCCAGCATTTT. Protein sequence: CASHTGYETQPQHF.

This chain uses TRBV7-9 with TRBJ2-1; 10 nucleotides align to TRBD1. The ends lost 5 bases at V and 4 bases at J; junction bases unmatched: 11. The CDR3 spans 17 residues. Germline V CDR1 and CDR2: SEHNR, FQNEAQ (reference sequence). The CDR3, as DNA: TGTGCCAGCAGCCCCCCGGGACAGGGGCTCATATACAATGAGCAGTTCTTC. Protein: CASSPPGQGLIYNEQFF.

The CDR3 loop is CASSEYSGPTLYGYTF. CDR3 nucleotides: TGTGCCAGCAGTGAGTACTCAGGGCCCACTCTCTATGGCTACACCTTC. The gene calls are TRBV25-1 and TRBJ1-2, with D tentatively TRBD1 (5 bases). This CDR3 spans 16 amino acids. Trimming shortened V by 3 bases and J by 4 bases, and 18 bases separated the two germline ends. From germline, CDR1 is MGHDK and CDR2 SYGVNS.

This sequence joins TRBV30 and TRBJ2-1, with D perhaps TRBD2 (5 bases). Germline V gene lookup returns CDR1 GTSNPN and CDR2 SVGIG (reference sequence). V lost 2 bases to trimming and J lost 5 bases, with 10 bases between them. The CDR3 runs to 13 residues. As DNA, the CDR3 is TGTGCCTGGAGTCCCCCGGGGAACAATGAGCAGTTCTTC. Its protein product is CAWSPPGNNEQFF.

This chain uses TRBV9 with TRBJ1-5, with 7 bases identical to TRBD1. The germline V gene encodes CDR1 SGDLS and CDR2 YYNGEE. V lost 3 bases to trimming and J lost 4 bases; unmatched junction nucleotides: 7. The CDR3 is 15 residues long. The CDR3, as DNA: TGTGCCAGCAGCGCGGGCGGGACAGCAAATCAGCCCCAGCATTTT. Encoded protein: CASSAGGTANQPQHF.

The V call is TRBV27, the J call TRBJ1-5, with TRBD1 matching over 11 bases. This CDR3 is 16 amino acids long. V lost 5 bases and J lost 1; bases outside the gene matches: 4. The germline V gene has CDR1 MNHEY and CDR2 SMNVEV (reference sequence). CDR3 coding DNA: TGTGCCAGCAGTCCCGGACAGGGGGCAAGCAATCAGCCCCAGCATTTT. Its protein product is CASSPGQGASNQPQHF.

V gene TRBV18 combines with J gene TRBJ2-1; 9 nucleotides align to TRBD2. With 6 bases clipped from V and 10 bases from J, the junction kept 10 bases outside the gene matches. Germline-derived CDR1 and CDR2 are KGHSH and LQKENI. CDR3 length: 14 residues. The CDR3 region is CASSPLSGSTEQFF. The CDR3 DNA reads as TGTGCCAGCTCTCCCCTTAGCGGGAGCACCGAGCAGTTCTTC.

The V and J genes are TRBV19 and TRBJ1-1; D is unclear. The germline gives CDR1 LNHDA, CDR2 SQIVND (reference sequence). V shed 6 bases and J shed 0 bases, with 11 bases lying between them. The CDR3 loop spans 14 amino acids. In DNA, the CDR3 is TGTGCCAGTAGGAGATTAAACTTGAACACTGAAGCTTTCTTT. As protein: CASRRLNLNTEAFF.

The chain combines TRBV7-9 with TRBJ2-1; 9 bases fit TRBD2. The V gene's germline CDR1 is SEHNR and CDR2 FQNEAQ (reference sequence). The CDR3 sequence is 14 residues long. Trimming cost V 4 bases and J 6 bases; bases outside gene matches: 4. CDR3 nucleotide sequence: TGTGCCAGCAGCTCGGGGACTAGCTTCAATGAGCAGTTCTTC. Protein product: CASSSGTSFNEQFF.

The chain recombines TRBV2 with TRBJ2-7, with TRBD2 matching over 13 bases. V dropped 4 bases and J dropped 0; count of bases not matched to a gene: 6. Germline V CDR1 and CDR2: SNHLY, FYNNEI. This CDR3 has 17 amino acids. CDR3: CASSGGLAGLSSYEQYF. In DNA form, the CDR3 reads TGTGCCAGCAGTGGGGGACTAGCGGGATTAAGCTCCTACGAGCAGTACTTC.